Shown below are 29 T cell receptor beta chains from a single sample sequenced in a study of blood T cell repertoires in COVID-19. Assay used: immunoSEQ multiplex PCR; TCRdb lists only in-frame clones, some missing. This table holds 150,000 to 200,000 clones, 70% to 90% found once. The sample taken for sequencing was peripheral blood. The receptors were gathered from a man between 60 and 75 years old with acute or convalescent COVID-19.

The chain employs TRBV7-3 and TRBJ2-5; possibly TRBD2 for D (5 bases). Germline values: CDR1 SGHTA, CDR2 FQGTGA. The CDR3 runs 16 residues. The germline V and J ends were trimmed by 5 bases and 2 bases, with 18 bases remaining between them. The CDR3 is CASSLSPGRGQETQYF. The CDR3 DNA follows: TGTGCCAGCAGCCTAAGTCCCGGACGGGGACAAGAGACCCAGTACTTC.

CDR3 in amino acids: CASSQDSAYAVTNTGELFF. CDR3 DNA: TGCGCCAGCAGCCAAGATTCGGCTTACGCGGTGACGAACACCGGGGAGCTGTTTTTT. This chain uses TRBV4-1 with TRBJ2-2, with D hard to call. The germline V and J ends were trimmed by 0 bases and 0 bases, with 17 bases remaining between them. This CDR3 comprises 19 residues. Germline CDR1 is MGHRA and CDR2 is YSYEKL.

The chain carries TRBV27 and TRBJ1-3; D is unresolved. The length of the CDR3 is 16 residues. The germline V gene has CDR1 MNHEY and CDR2 SMNVEV (reference sequence). V gave up 2 bases and J gave up 0 bases, with 11 bases separating them. The CDR3 DNA reads as TGTGCCAGCAGTTTACGGGGTTACCTCTCTGGAAACACCATATATTTT. Translated: CASSLRGYLSGNTIYF.

The chain links TRBV2 to TRBJ1-2, with TRBD1 as a possible D gene (6 bases). V was cut by 5 bases and J by 6 bases, with 19 bases left in between. This CDR3 comprises 15 residues. The germline CDR1 and CDR2 sequences are SNHLY and FYNNEI. CDR3 coding DNA: TGTGCCAGCAGTCCCTTCCTTCCTGGGGGCGATGGCTACACCTTC. It codes for CASSPFLPGGDGYTF.

The chain joins TRBV9 to TRBJ2-3; 10 bases align to TRBD2. From germline, CDR1 is SGDLS and CDR2 YYNGEE. The J segment lost 1 base and the V segment lost 1 base, leaving 3 bases of the junction unmatched. This CDR3 is 16 amino acids long. DNA for the CDR3: TGTGCCAGCAGCGTATCTAGCGGGAGAGGCACAGATACGCAGTATTTT. Protein sequence: CASSVSSGRGTDTQYF.

This chain connects TRBV5-4 to TRBJ2-7; D gene uncertain. The CDR3 is 13 amino acids. Trimming pared 5 bases from V and 0 bases from J, leaving 9 bases between. The germline CDR1 and CDR2 sequences are SGHNT and YYREEE (reference sequence). CDR3 amino acids: CASRQPGSYEQYF. The CDR3 DNA is TGTGCCAGCAGGCAGCCGGGCTCCTACGAGCAGTACTTC.

This clone is a singleton in its sample. The rearrangement uses TRBV27 and TRBJ2-1; TRBD2 is a possible D gene (6 bases). The CDR3 contains 14 residues. Per the germline V gene, CDR1 is MNHEY and CDR2 is SMNVEV (reference sequence). V lost 3 bases and J 7 bases, leaving 13 bases between the germline ends. The CDR3 sequence: CASSFGGASNEQFF. The CDR3 bases are TGTGCCAGCAGTTTCGGGGGAGCGTCGAATGAGCAGTTCTTC.

The V call is TRBV5-6, the J call TRBJ2-7; 10 positions match TRBD2. The germline CDR1 and CDR2 sequences are SGHDT and YYEEEE. The junction had 7 bases not matched to a gene; V was cut back by 4 bases and J by 0 bases. The CDR3 extends over 16 amino acids. Here the CDR3 reads CASSGVLAGVSYEQYF. CDR3 bases: TGTGCCAGCAGCGGGGTCCTAGCGGGAGTCTCCTACGAGCAGTACTTC. The full variable domain, completed using reference TRBV5-6 and TRBJ2-7, is DAGVTQSPTHLIKTRGQQVTLRCSPKSGHDTVSWYQQALGQGPQFIFQYYEEEERQRGNFPDRFSGHQFPNYSSELNVNALLLGDSALYLCASSGVLAGVSYEQYFGPGTRLTVT.

In DNA, the CDR3 is TGTGCCAGCAGCTTAAACCCCTCCAGGGGCGAGCAGTTCTTC. Protein sequence: CASSLNPSRGEQFF. The chain uses TRBV7-3 and TRBJ2-1; a weak D match, TRBD1 (6 bases). V dropped 1 base and J dropped 10 bases, with 14 bases sitting between them. This CDR3 spans 14 amino acids. In germline, CDR1 is SGHTA, CDR2 FQGTGA.

This chain links TRBV27 with TRBJ1-2; 10 nucleotides agree with TRBD1. CDR1 is MNHEY and CDR2 is SMNVEV in the germline V gene (reference sequence). The J segment lost 5 bases and the V segment lost 5 bases, leaving 5 bases of the junction unmatched. The CDR3 totals 14 residues. The chain's CDR3 is CASSPPGQGYGYTF. CDR3 coding DNA: TGTGCCAGCAGTCCTCCGGGACAGGGGTATGGCTACACCTTC.

The chain couples TRBV9 to TRBJ2-1, with TRBD2 matching 7 bases. Germline-derived CDR1 and CDR2 are SGDLS and YYNGEE. This CDR3 region has 14 residues. Trimming took 4 bases from V and 2 from J; bases not matched to a gene: 3. DNA of the CDR3: TGTGCCAGCAGCCCTGGGACTACCTACAATGAGCAGTTCTTC. Translation gives CASSPGTTYNEQFF. The complete variable domain, with remaining parts taken from reference TRBV9 and TRBJ2-1, reads DSGVTQTPKHLITATGQRVTLRCSPRSGDLSVYWYQQSLDQGLQFLIQYYNGEERAKGNILERFSAQQFPDLHSELNLSSLELGDSALYFCASSPGTTYNEQFFGPGTRLTVL.

The chain has TRBV2 and TRBJ2-3, with unresolved D. This CDR3 comprises 16 residues. The germline CDR1 and CDR2 sequences are SNHLY and FYNNEI. The V end was cut by 8 bases, the J end by 2 bases, with 20 bases between. Here the CDR3 DNA reads TGTGCCAGCCACGGCTTACAGACACTTTTCACAGATACGCAGTATTTT. It codes for CASHGLQTLFTDTQYF. The variable domain in full, completed from reference TRBV2 and TRBJ2-3, reads EPEVTQTPSHQVTQMGQEVILRCVPISNHLYFYWYRQILGQKVEFLVSFYNNEISEKSEIFDDQFSVERPDGSNFTLKIRSTKLEDSAMYFCASHGLQTLFTDTQYFGPGTRLTVL.

J is TRBJ1-2 and V is TRBV28, with D possibly matching TRBD1 (6 bases). This CDR3 comprises 14 residues. Germline CDR1 and CDR2: MDHEN and SYDVKM. The germline V and J ends were trimmed by 4 bases and 4 bases, with 13 bases remaining between them. CDR3: CASSSTGLGYGYTF. In nucleotides, the CDR3 is TGTGCCAGCAGTTCTACAGGGTTGGGCTATGGCTACACCTTC.

CDR3 sequence: CASSPPAGASEQYF. As DNA, the CDR3 is TGTGCCAGCTCACCACCGGCGGGGGCGAGCGAGCAGTACTTC. The chain is built from TRBV18 and TRBJ2-7; the D gene is possibly TRBD2 (7 bases). The CDR3 length is 14 residues. Trimming stripped 0 bases from V and 6 bases from J, with 12 bases between. Germline CDR1 is KGHSH and CDR2 is LQKENI.

The rearrangement links TRBV29-1 to TRBJ2-7; D unclear. CDR3 size: 12 residues. CDR1 and CDR2 from the germline V gene are SQVTM and ANQGSEA. Trimming left V 5 bases short and J 3 bases short, with 11 bases between. The CDR3 sequence is CSVQNSRYEQYF. DNA of the CDR3: TGCAGCGTTCAAAACAGCCGCTACGAGCAGTACTTC.

V usage is TRBV7-8 and J usage is TRBJ1-5, with no clear D. Germline CDR1 SGHVS, CDR2 FQNEAQ. V was trimmed by 3 bases and J by 7 bases, leaving 10 bases between them. The CDR3 consists of 13 residues. CDR3 sequence (DNA): TGTGCCAGCAGCTTCGGGAGCGGGCAGCCCCAGCATTTT. It specifies CASSFGSGQPQHF. The variable domain in full, with the rest retrieved from reference TRBV7-8 and TRBJ1-5, is GAGVSQSPRYKVAKRGQDVALRCDPISGHVSLFWYQQALGQGPEFLTYFQNEAQLDKSGLPSDRFFAERPEGSVSTLKIQRTQQEDSAVYLCASSFGSGQPQHFGDGTRLSIL.

This chain links TRBV19 with TRBJ1-2; 7 bases are a match to TRBD1. The germline V gene has CDR1 LNHDA and CDR2 SQIVND (reference sequence). The trim removed 3 bases at V and 4 bases at J, leaving 11 bases unmatched. The CDR3 length is 16 residues. The CDR3 region has the DNA TGTGCCAGTAGTATTGGGGACAGTCGTCCGGGCTATGGCTACACCTTC. Amino acid sequence: CASSIGDSRPGYGYTF.

The chain is built from TRBV13 and TRBJ2-2; 10 bases fit TRBD2. This CDR3 is 17 amino acids long. The junction had 4 bases not matched to a gene; V was cut back by 0 bases and J by 3 bases. Germline V CDR1 and CDR2: PRHDT, FYEKMQ (reference sequence). CDR3 sequence: CASSLGFSGRYTGELFF. In DNA form, the CDR3 reads TGTGCCAGCAGCTTAGGATTTAGCGGGAGGTACACCGGGGAGCTGTTTTTT. Full variable domain (missing parts from reference TRBV13 and TRBJ2-2): AAGVIQSPRHLIKEKRETATLKCYPIPRHDTVYWYQQGPGQDPQFLISFYEKMQSDKGSIPDRFSAQQFSDYHSELNMSSLELGDSALYFCASSLGFSGRYTGELFFGEGSRLTVL.

As concerns this clone: Other DNA sequences of this sample code for an identical CDR3. The chain uses TRBV6-5 and TRBJ1-3; 9 bases agree with TRBD1. CDR1 MNHEY and CDR2 SVGAGI come from the germline V gene. With 0 bases clipped from V and 4 bases from J, the junction kept 4 bases outside the gene matches. The CDR3 is 16 residues long. The chain's CDR3 is CASSYSGQGAGNTIYF. DNA for the CDR3: TGTGCCAGCAGTTACTCGGGACAGGGAGCGGGAAACACCATATATTTT.

The sample holds a few counts of this clone. The identical CDR3 is also encoded by other nucleotide sequences in the sample. This sequence joins TRBV2 and TRBJ2-3, with TRBD2 identical over 8 bases. V lost 6 bases to trimming and J lost 0 bases; unmatched junction nucleotides: 2. Germline CDR1 and CDR2: SNHLY and FYNNEI. The CDR3 sequence is 14 residues long. CDR3 in amino acids: CASRLAGSTDTQYF. For the CDR3, the DNA is TGTGCCAGCAGGCTAGCGGGTAGCACAGATACGCAGTATTTT.

The chain employs TRBV7-9 and TRBJ2-2; 9 positions agree with TRBD2. J was trimmed by 3 bases and V by 5 bases; bases with no gene match: 4. CDR3 length: 15 amino acids. From germline, CDR1 is SEHNR and CDR2 FQNEAQ (reference sequence). CDR3 DNA: TGTGCCAGCAGCCCAAGGACTAGCGACACCGGGGAGCTGTTTTTT. Encoded protein: CASSPRTSDTGELFF. The variable domain in full, completed from reference TRBV7-9 and TRBJ2-2, reads DTGVSQNPRHKITKRGQNVTFRCDPISEHNRLYWYRQTLGQGPEFLTYFQNEAQLEKSRLLSDRFSAERPKGSFSTLEIQRTEQGDSAMYLCASSPRTSDTGELFFGEGSRLTVL.

The V call is TRBV21-1, the J call TRBJ2-1; whether TRBD2, the table's D call, matches the DNA was not checked. TRBV21-1 constitutes a pseudogene. The CDR3 totals 13 residues. The CDR3 bases are TGTGCCAGCAGCGTGTGTTCTGAGAATGAGCAGTTCTTC. Translating it yields CASSVCSENEQFF.

The J gene is TRBJ2-5, the V gene TRBV4-3; TRBD2 might be the D (6 bases). Germline lookup yields CDR1 LGHNA and CDR2 YSLEER. The CDR3 length is 17 residues. V lost 0 bases and J lost 4, with 18 bases in between. The DNA for the CDR3 is TGCGCCAGCAGCCAAGATCGTGGAGGGACTTCCATAGAGACCCAGTACTTC. Amino acids: CASSQDRGGTSIETQYF.

This clone was observed a single time. The V gene is TRBV19, the J gene TRBJ2-2; 13 nucleotides line up with TRBD2. Germline V lookup: CDR1 LNHDA, CDR2 SQIVND (reference sequence). J gave up 1 base and V 7 bases, and 9 bases lay outside the gene matches. The CDR3 consists of 18 residues. The CDR3 nucleotides are TGTGCCAGTACCTTACTCGGGACTAGCGGGGTGAACACCGGGGAGCTGTTTTTT. The encoded protein is CASTLLGTSGVNTGELFF.

The chain combines TRBV6-6 with TRBJ1-5; D gene uncertain. Germline loops: CDR1 MNHNY, CDR2 SVGAGI (reference sequence). The V and J ends lost 6 bases and 0 bases respectively, with 12 bases between them. The CDR3 extends over 15 amino acids. Here the CDR3 reads CASSLSSNSNQPQHF. CDR3 in DNA: TGTGCCAGCAGCCTATCTTCGAATAGCAATCAGCCCCAGCATTTT.

The rearrangement joins TRBV4-3 to TRBJ1-3, with 7 bases fitting TRBD1. This CDR3 is built from 16 residues. V lost 1 base, J lost 1 base, and 4 bases stayed unmatched. CDR1 is LGHNA and CDR2 is YSLEER in the germline V gene. CDR3 region: CASSQGGQPSGNTIYF. DNA of the CDR3: TGCGCCAGCAGCCAAGGGGGACAGCCTTCTGGAAACACCATATATTTT.

The CDR3 DNA reads TGTGCCAGCAGGCAAGAATCAGGGGGGAATTCACCCCTCCACTTT. Translation: CASRQESGGNSPLHF. The chain recombines TRBV2 with TRBJ1-6, with 7 bases aligning to TRBD1. V lost 6 bases, J lost 7 bases, and 9 bases stayed unmatched. Germline assignment: CDR1 SNHLY and CDR2 FYNNEI. The CDR3 sequence is 15 residues long.

This clone was counted between two and nine times. The rearrangement joins TRBV2 to TRBJ2-1; the D gene is possibly TRBD2 (7 bases). The CDR3 has 16 residues. Trimming took 6 bases from V and 0 from J, leaving 15 bases between them. Germline V gives CDR1 SNHLY, CDR2 FYNNEI. DNA of the CDR3: TGTGCCAGCAGCGCCCGGGGGGCTAGCTCCTACAATGAGCAGTTCTTC. As protein: CASSARGASSYNEQFF.

The chain links TRBV28 to TRBJ1-1; D remains unclear. Looked up from germline, CDR1 is MDHEN and CDR2 is SYDVKM. The CDR3 extends over 14 amino acids. The V and J ends lost 1 base and 3 bases respectively, with 9 bases between them. CDR3 residues: CASSLFRLDTEAFF. For the CDR3, the DNA is TGTGCCAGCAGTTTATTCAGGCTGGACACTGAAGCTTTCTTT.